The T cell receptor beta chain described here comes from a study of OX40 agonist ivuxolimab in advanced cancers. On the study more broadly: Anti-PD-1, anti-PD-L1 or anti-CTLA-4 therapy given earlier was allowed, and roughly 40% had some. Study observations and caveats: Relative to CD4+ cells, CD8+ T cells on average had more expanded clones. It was also the case that some nonresponders had low normalized T-cell clonal expansion.

The sampling schedule covered blood at baseline, cycle 4 day 1, and cycle 7 day 1. Profiling relied on immunoSEQ multiplex PCR, and the TCRdb table lists in-frame clones only, not all of them. The data hold roughly 87,000 clones, with just over 90% observed a single time. Germline V lookup: CDR1 SGHRS, CDR2 YFSETQ. The CDR3 extends over 14 amino acids. V gave up 5 bases and J gave up 3 bases; unmatched junction bases: 4. A note on this clone: Its antigen is not known.

The receptor was derived from an adult with an advanced solid tumor such as melanoma, head and neck, liver or kidney cancer. Sequencing used CD4+ or CD8+ T cells sorted from blood, obtained in a trial of the OX40 agonist ivuxolimab. J is TRBJ2-2 and V is TRBV5-1, with 7 bases matching TRBD1. CDR3 DNA: TGCGCCAGCAGGATAGGGGGCGACACCGGGGAGCTGTTTTTT. Protein sequence: CASRIGGDTGELFF.